Each of the 29 T cell receptor beta chains below was sequenced from the same sample in a study of OX40 agonist ivuxolimab in advanced cancers. Only in-frame clones appear in the TCRdb table, and some are missing; sequencing was by immunoSEQ multiplex PCR. Here the sample spans roughly 100,000 clones, 90% to 95% being singletons. This specimen was CD4+ or CD8+ T cells sorted from blood, taken in a trial of the OX40 agonist ivuxolimab. These receptors all come from an adult with an advanced solid tumor such as melanoma, head and neck, liver or kidney cancer.

The rearrangement uses TRBV27 and TRBJ2-2; D ambiguous. Trimming took 3 bases from V and 5 from J, leaving 4 bases between them. CDR1 and CDR2 (germline): MNHEY, SMNVEV (reference sequence). CDR3 length: 12 residues. The CDR3, as DNA: TGTGCCAGCAGTTTTCGGACCGGGGAGCTGTTTTTT. Its translation is CASSFRTGELFF.

The V gene is TRBV7-2, the J gene TRBJ1-3; 9 bases map to TRBD1. Per the germline V gene, CDR1 is SGHTA and CDR2 is FQGNSA. Trimming removed 1 base from V and 4 bases from J; junction bases left unmatched: 2. The CDR3 runs to 15 residues. This chain's CDR3 is CASSLGTGVGNTIYF. CDR3 coding DNA: TGTGCCAGCAGCTTAGGGACAGGGGTAGGAAACACCATATATTTT.

V gene TRBV18 combines with J gene TRBJ2-5; perhaps TRBD2 as D (5 bases). Germline loops: CDR1 KGHSH, CDR2 LQKENI. V gave up 6 bases and J gave up 5 bases, with 16 bases separating them. The CDR3 loop spans 14 amino acids. CDR3 DNA: TGTGCCAGCTCGCAGTCCCGGGGAGAGGAGACCCAGTACTTC. It specifies CASSQSRGEETQYF. The whole variable domain, remainder taken from reference TRBV18 and TRBJ2-5, is NAGVMQNPRHLVRRRGQEARLRCSPMKGHSHVYWYRQLPEEGLKFMVYLQKENIIDESGMPKERFSAEFPKEGPSILRIQQVVRGDSAAYFCASSQSRGEETQYFGPGTRLLVL.

The V and J genes are TRBV4-3 and TRBJ1-1; D not resolved. Trimming took off 4 bases at V and 7 bases at J, with 10 bases between the two ends. CDR1 is LGHNA and CDR2 is YSLEER in the germline V gene. The length of the CDR3 is 12 residues. CDR3 bases: TGCGCCAGCAGCCGCGAACCGGGTGAAGCTTTCTTT. Protein: CASSREPGEAFF.

Of note for this clone: This specimen includes other DNA sequences encoding the same CDR3. The rearrangement joins TRBV9 to TRBJ2-1; TRBD2 matches at 13 bases. V dropped 0 bases and J dropped 0; count of bases not matched to a gene: 0. This CDR3 region has 17 residues. CDR1 is SGDLS and CDR2 is YYNGEE in the germline V gene. The CDR3 coding sequence is TGTGCCAGCAGCGTAGGGACTAGCGGGAGCTCCTACAATGAGCAGTTCTTC. It codes for CASSVGTSGSSYNEQFF.

The V call is TRBV6-1, the J call TRBJ1-5, with TRBD1 identical over 7 bases. The CDR3 sequence is 13 residues long. V dropped 8 bases and J dropped 4; count of bases not matched to a gene: 5. Per germline, CDR1 MNHNS and CDR2 SASEGT. For the CDR3, the DNA is TGTGCCAGCCAGGGACAGACTAATCAGCCCCAGCATTTT. Translation gives CASQGQTNQPQHF.

The chain recombines TRBV14 with TRBJ2-7, with 7 positions matching TRBD1. Germline V lookup: CDR1 SGHDN, CDR2 FVKESK. The CDR3 covers 17 residues. Trimming took 2 bases from V and 2 from J; bases not matched to a gene: 12. CDR3 amino acids: CASSQTLGRGNPYEQYF. Here the CDR3 DNA reads TGTGCCAGCAGCCAAACCCTAGGCAGGGGGAACCCCTACGAGCAGTACTTC.

The chain carries TRBV5-6 and TRBJ1-3, with D perhaps matching TRBD1 (6 bases). Germline V gene lookup returns CDR1 SGHDT and CDR2 YYEEEE. V lost 4 bases and J lost 1, with 12 bases in between. The CDR3 runs 15 residues. CDR3 DNA sequence: TGTGCCAGCAGCGGGGGGGACACTTCTGGAAACACCATATATTTT. It is translated as CASSGGDTSGNTIYF.

V is TRBV6-6 and J is TRBJ1-1, with D perhaps matching TRBD1 (6 bases). The CDR3 sequence is 13 residues long. Trimming pared 7 bases from V and 4 bases from J, leaving 13 bases between. Germline V gene lookup returns CDR1 MNHNY and CDR2 SVGAGI (reference sequence). This CDR3 reads CASIRDTGTEAFF. CDR3 nucleotide sequence: TGTGCCAGCATCAGGGACACCGGCACTGAAGCTTTCTTT.

The CDR3 coding sequence is TGTGCCACCAGCTCCCGGACAGGGGCAGGCCTTAATTCACCCCTCCACTTT. Translation: CATSSRTGAGLNSPLHF. This rearrangement joins TRBV15 to TRBJ1-6; 9 nucleotides agree with TRBD1. From germline, CDR1 is LNHNV and CDR2 YYDKDF (reference sequence). This CDR3 comprises 17 residues. V shed 5 bases, J shed 6 bases, and the junction held 11 bases outside the gene matches.

V and J are TRBV2 and TRBJ1-1; D is undetermined. Germline V gene data show CDR1 as SNHLY and CDR2 as FYNNEI. The CDR3 extends over 11 amino acids. The V end was cut by 6 bases, the J end by 8 bases, with 10 bases between. The chain's CDR3 is CASSSGREAFF. Written as DNA, the CDR3 is TGTGCCAGCAGCTCTGGGAGGGAAGCTTTCTTT.

This chain uses TRBV6-5 with TRBJ1-4, with D perhaps TRBD1 (5 bases). The germline gives CDR1 MNHEY, CDR2 SVGAGI. The CDR3 runs 16 residues. The V gene lost 0 bases and the J gene lost 8 bases, with 16 bases spanning the gap. CDR3 in DNA: TGTGCCAGCAGTTACTCACCAGGGAAAAACAGGGAAAAACTGTTTTTT. This encodes CASSYSPGKNREKLFF.

V gene TRBV6-5 combines with J gene TRBJ1-1; D not certain. V shed 7 bases and J shed 3 bases, with 6 bases lying between them. Germline V gene data show CDR1 as MNHEY and CDR2 as SVGAGI. The CDR3 sequence is 11 residues long. In DNA form, the CDR3 reads TGTGCCAGCATTGGGTACACTGAAGCTTTCTTT. Amino acid sequence: CASIGYTEAFF.

The V and J genes are TRBV6-5 and TRBJ1-1; D may be TRBD1 (5 bases). The germline CDR1 and CDR2 sequences are MNHEY and SVGAGI. CDR3 length: 14 amino acids. Between the trimmed V and J ends, which lost 4 bases and 2 bases, there was a span of 11 bases. CDR3 DNA: TGTGCCAGCAGTTCCCCGGGGCTCAACACTGAAGCTTTCTTT. Its translation is CASSSPGLNTEAFF.

The chain has TRBV11-2 and TRBJ2-5, with D tentatively TRBD2 (7 bases). The germline V gene has CDR1 SGHAT and CDR2 FQNNGV. Between the trimmed V and J ends, which lost 6 bases and 1 base, there was a span of 15 bases. The CDR3 contains 15 residues. The CDR3 nucleotides read TGTGCCAGCAGTCGTCTGCGGGGGCGCCAAGAGACCCAGTACTTC. Translated: CASSRLRGRQETQYF.

The chain is built from TRBV5-1 and TRBJ2-3; D is unresolved. CDR3 size: 14 residues. V was cut by 1 base and J by 6 bases, with 12 bases left in between. The germline V gene encodes CDR1 SGHRS and CDR2 YFSETQ. CDR3 in amino acids: CASSLSASLDTQYF. CDR3 bases: TGCGCCAGCAGCTTGTCGGCTAGTCTGGATACGCAGTATTTT.

This chain joins TRBV6-5 and TRBJ1-1; tentatively, D is TRBD1 (6 bases). Trimming removed 6 bases from V and 1 base from J, with 12 bases in between. The CDR3 runs 14 residues. Per the germline V gene, CDR1 is MNHEY and CDR2 is SVGAGI. CDR3 sequence (DNA): TGTGCCAGCAGCCAATGGACAGCGAACACTGAAGCTTTCTTT. Its protein product is CASSQWTANTEAFF.

This rearrangement joins TRBV28 to TRBJ2-1; D not resolved. The CDR3 sequence is 12 residues long. V was cut by 5 bases and J by 6 bases, with 8 bases left in between. Germline values: CDR1 MDHEN, CDR2 SYDVKM. The CDR3 is CASSLPVNEQFF. In nucleotides, the CDR3 is TGTGCCAGCAGTCTTCCTGTCAATGAGCAGTTCTTC.

The genes are TRBV19 and TRBJ1-3; D may be TRBD1 (5 bases). Trimming cost V 4 bases and J 0 bases, with 7 bases left between them. CDR1 is LNHDA, CDR2 SQIVND, per germline (reference sequence). CDR3 length: 14 amino acids. CDR3 nucleotide sequence: TGTGCCAGTAGTAGGGGCAGCTCTGGAAACACCATATATTTT. Its protein is CASSRGSSGNTIYF.

The chain employs TRBV4-2 and TRBJ1-5, with 7 positions matching TRBD1. This CDR3 has 15 amino acids. Germline loops: CDR1 LGHNA, CDR2 YNFKEQ. V lost 4 bases and J lost 5; bases outside the gene matches: 8. The CDR3 region is CASSPTGDQDQPQHF. The CDR3 DNA reads TGTGCCAGCAGCCCAACAGGGGACCAGGATCAGCCCCAGCATTTT.

This chain connects TRBV7-9 to TRBJ2-1; 8 bases agree with TRBD2. The CDR3 contains 16 residues. After removal of 2 bases from V and 4 bases from J, the junction contained 7 bases not matched to a gene. Germline CDR1 is SEHNR and CDR2 is FQNEAQ (reference sequence). The chain's CDR3 is CASSLLGLGVYNEQFF. CDR3 coding DNA: TGTGCCAGCAGCTTATTGGGACTAGGCGTATACAATGAGCAGTTCTTC. The whole variable domain, remainder taken from reference TRBV7-9 and TRBJ2-1, is DTGVSQNPRHKITKRGQNVTFRCDPISEHNRLYWYRQTLGQGPEFLTYFQNEAQLEKSRLLSDRFSAERPKGSFSTLEIQRTEQGDSAMYLCASSLLGLGVYNEQFFGPGTRLTVL.

This clone was recorded only once. The V gene is TRBV28, the J gene TRBJ2-3; either TRBD1 or TRBD2 may fit D (5 bases each). The CDR3 runs to 14 residues. CDR1 and CDR2 (germline): MDHEN, SYDVKM. V was pared by 5 bases and J by 2 bases, with 11 bases between. CDR3 protein: CASSTRDHTDTQYF. CDR3 nucleotides: TGTGCCAGCAGTACCCGGGACCACACAGATACGCAGTATTTT.

This clone was observed a single time. The genes are TRBV11-2 and TRBJ2-3, with 10 nucleotides matching TRBD2. The V gene's germline CDR1 is SGHAT and CDR2 FQNNGV. The CDR3 runs 16 residues. The V and J ends lost 5 bases and 1 base, in that order; junction bases with no gene match: 6. Here the CDR3 DNA reads TGTGCCAGCAGCAATAGCGGGGGGATACGCACAGATACGCAGTATTTT. As protein: CASSNSGGIRTDTQYF. The full variable domain, completed using reference TRBV11-2 and TRBJ2-3, is EAGVAQSPRYKIIEKRQSVAFWCNPISGHATLYWYQQILGQGPKLLIQFQNNGVVDDSQLPKDRFSAERLKGVDSTLKIQPAKLEDSAVYLCASSNSGGIRTDTQYFGPGTRLTVL.

This chain connects TRBV6-5 to TRBJ1-1, with 7 bases that match TRBD1. The length of the CDR3 is 13 residues. From germline, CDR1 is MNHEY and CDR2 SVGAGI. The ends lost 5 bases at V and 12 bases at J; junction bases unmatched: 12. The CDR3, as DNA: TGTGCCAGCAGTAGAAAGACAGGGTTTCCGCCTTTCTTT. It specifies CASSRKTGFPPFF.

The gene calls are TRBV29-1 and TRBJ1-5; a weak D match, TRBD1 (6 bases). In germline, CDR1 is SQVTM, CDR2 ANQGSEA. Deletions cut 7 bases from V and 3 bases from J, with 13 bases between. CDR3 size: 13 residues. The CDR3 DNA sequence: TGCAGCGCCCTCACAGGGAACAATCAGCCCCAGCATTTT. It is translated as CSALTGNNQPQHF.

The chain combines TRBV28 with TRBJ1-2; 7 bases map to TRBD1. Germline lookup yields CDR1 MDHEN and CDR2 SYDVKM. V shed 5 bases, J shed 5 bases, and the junction held 11 bases outside the gene matches. CDR3 length: 15 amino acids. The CDR3 protein is CASSAVGDSLYGYTF. CDR3 coding DNA: TGTGCCAGCAGTGCGGTAGGGGACAGTCTATATGGCTACACCTTC.

The CDR3 bases are TGTGCCTGGAGTGACCCAGCAGGGGCTGGGACTAATTCACCCCTCCACTTT. Translated, it gives CAWSDPAGAGTNSPLHF. This chain joins TRBV30 and TRBJ1-6; possible D gene TRBD1, 6 bases. Germline CDR1 GTSNPN, CDR2 SVGIG (reference sequence). The CDR3 runs 17 residues. Trimming shortened V by 1 base and J by 6 bases, and 19 bases separated the two germline ends.

V is TRBV20-1 and J is TRBJ2-1; D remains unclear. With 3 bases removed from V and 2 bases from J, the gap between germline ends came to 2 bases. The germline V gene has CDR1 DFQATT and CDR2 SNEGSKA (reference sequence). There are 11 residues in the CDR3. CDR3 region: CSASPYNEQFF. In DNA form, the CDR3 reads TGCAGTGCTAGTCCCTACAATGAGCAGTTCTTC.

The genes are TRBV29-1 and TRBJ2-1, with a tentative D call TRBD2 (7 bases). V dropped 7 bases and J dropped 9 bases, with 22 bases sitting between them. The CDR3 totals 14 residues. Germline-derived CDR1 and CDR2 are SQVTM and ANQGSEA. CDR3 sequence: CSAEAGPQGGEQFF. The CDR3 DNA sequence: TGCAGCGCGGAAGCGGGGCCCCAAGGGGGTGAGCAGTTCTTC.